Sequencing of this TCR beta chain was carried out in a study of blood T cell repertoires in COVID-19. Study details: Acute-phase and convalescent COVID-19 samples originated in the United States, Italy and Spain. T cells, B-cell-depleted T cells, or PBMCs provided the cDNA or gDNA that served as material.

The assay was immunoSEQ multiplex PCR, and TCRdb's table has in-frame clones only and misses some. Of approximately 61,000 clones in the sample, around 85% were seen once. The CDR3 loop spans 14 amino acids. Germline CDR1 KGHSH, CDR2 LQKENI. Trimming removed 0 bases from V and 7 bases from J, with 13 bases in between. This sequence originates from a human donor in a cohort sampled during active COVID-19. Sequenced sample: peripheral blood. The chain carries TRBV18 and TRBJ2-7, with D perhaps matching TRBD2 (6 bases). In nucleotides, the CDR3 is TGTGCCAGCTCACCACCTCCGGGAGCGAGGGAGCAGTACTTC. Translation gives CASSPPPGAREQYF.